In this sample, the clone carrying this T cell receptor (beta chain) turned up a few times. Antigen: not known. This entry is derived from a study of PD-L1 blockade in urothelial cancer. General observations from the study: Larger 3-week expansion of tumor-associated blood clones was seen in durable-benefit patients.

Patients were diagnosed with urothelial carcinoma, either locally advanced or metastatic. Clones were sequenced by immunoSEQ multiplex PCR, and TCRdb holds only the in-frame ones, with some missing. The table records about 45,000 clones, approximately 90% of them present only once. The sequence derives from an elderly man with urothelial cancer. Sequencing was performed on PBMCs, taken around atezolizumab (anti-PD-L1) treatment.

The CDR3 spells CASSLGGTGELFF. For the CDR3, the DNA is TGTGCCAGCAGTTTAGGCGGCACCGGGGAGCTGTTTTTT. The V gene is TRBV27, the J gene TRBJ2-2; D ambiguous. Germline V CDR1 and CDR2: MNHEY, SMNVEV (reference sequence). This CDR3 has 13 residues. V lost 2 bases and J 4 bases, leaving 5 bases between the germline ends.